The clone carrying this TCR beta chain was seen only a few times. Its antigen is currently unknown. Germline V gene sequence: CDR1 SGHRS, CDR2 YFSETQ. The trim removed 3 bases at V and 3 bases at J, leaving 5 bases unmatched. This CDR3 is 15 amino acids long. Together with a sample-barcoded 5' primer, a J-beta primer mix was included in a second PCR lasting roughly 6 to 12 cycles. TCRdb ran MiXCR on the 5' RACE reads and lists one entry per CDR3 protein. The data show approximately 780,000 distinct CDR3 sequences, roughly 26% seen once. The data belong to a study of blood T cells in healthy people across ages. Study-wide findings and caveats: Possibly confounding the expanded clonotype changes was the fact that donor CMV status was unknown.

The data also belong to a second study, concerning T cells of mothers and their children. That source adds: All donors were healthy and Caucasian; they were a few mothers and their six children.

The rearrangement joins TRBV5-1 to TRBJ2-3, with 9 bases aligning to TRBD1. This sequence was found in a boy under 18 in good health. Input material: blood. The CDR3 DNA reads as TGCGCCAGCAGCTGGACAGGGGAGGGGACAGATACGCAGTATTTT. Amino acid sequence: CASSWTGEGTDTQYF.